The 21 T cell receptor beta chains below come from one sample, sequenced in a study of siplizumab effects on memory and regulatory T cells. Clones were read by immunoSEQ multiplex PCR, and TCRdb kept only the in-frame ones, dropping some. The sample holds under 85,000 clones, about 90% seen once. Sequences were obtained from Tregs sorted from blood. The receptors shown here come from a human donor in good health.

This chain links TRBV5-1 with TRBJ1-2; no reliable D call. V lost 0 bases and J 4 bases, leaving 4 bases between the germline ends. This CDR3 region has 12 residues. Germline V gives CDR1 SGHRS, CDR2 YFSETQ. In DNA form, the CDR3 reads TGCGCCAGCAGCTTGGAGGCCTATGGCTACACCTTC. Protein sequence: CASSLEAYGYTF.

The chain uses TRBV5-1 and TRBJ1-2; 7 positions agree with TRBD1. Germline CDR1 is SGHRS and CDR2 is YFSETQ. Unmatched junction bases numbered 12, after V lost 2 bases and J lost 8 bases. There are 15 residues in the CDR3. The CDR3 is CASSFTQGLSGGYTF. CDR3 bases: TGCGCCAGCAGCTTTACACAGGGGTTGTCGGGAGGCTACACCTTC. Supplemented by reference TRBV5-1 and TRBJ1-2, the full variable domain reads KAGVTQTPRYLIKTRGQQVTLSCSPISGHRSVSWYQQTPGQGLQFLFEYFSETQRNKGNFPGRFSGRQFSNSRSEMNVSTLELGDSALYLCASSFTQGLSGGYTFGSGTRLTVV.

The V call is TRBV6-5, the J call TRBJ1-5; 10 bases agree with TRBD1. This CDR3 has 15 residues. V trimming: 9 bases; J trimming: 6 bases; junction bases outside the gene matches: 11. From germline, CDR1 is MNHEY and CDR2 SVGAGI. The CDR3 DNA follows: TGTGCCAGTTCCAAGGGGACAGGGGTATCTCAGCCCCAGCATTTT. Translated: CASSKGTGVSQPQHF.

CDR3 nucleotides: TGTGCCAGCAGTTCCCCCGGCCTGAACACTGAAGCTTTCTTT. Its translation is CASSSPGLNTEAFF. This chain uses TRBV28 with TRBJ1-1; no definite D call. Germline values: CDR1 MDHEN, CDR2 SYDVKM. Trimming removed 4 bases from V and 0 bases from J, with 9 bases in between. The CDR3 runs to 14 residues.

The chain combines TRBV14 with TRBJ2-5; D gene ambiguous. The CDR3 is made up of 13 amino acids. Germline lookup yields CDR1 SGHDN and CDR2 FVKESK. V was trimmed by 4 bases and J by 5 bases, leaving 11 bases between them. As DNA, the CDR3 is TGTGCCAGCAGCCGTCAGCTCCGGGAGACCCAGTACTTC. This sequence encodes CASSRQLRETQYF.

This clone was recorded only once. The J gene is TRBJ2-3, the V gene TRBV4-1; 8 bases line up with TRBD1. This CDR3 region has 15 residues. Germline assignment: CDR1 MGHRA and CDR2 YSYEKL. With 2 bases clipped from V and 3 bases from J, the junction kept 4 bases outside the gene matches. This chain's CDR3 is CASSQRQGRTDTQYF. The CDR3 DNA is TGCGCCAGCAGCCAAAGACAGGGGAGAACAGATACGCAGTATTTT.

The chain couples TRBV7-3 to TRBJ1-2, with D tentatively TRBD1 (5 bases). The germline V and J ends were trimmed by 5 bases and 2 bases, with 12 bases remaining between them. The CDR3 spans 14 residues. CDR1 SGHTA and CDR2 FQGTGA come from the germline V gene. CDR3 DNA: TGTGCCAGCAGCCCAGAGGGACTGAACTATGGCTACACCTTC. Protein sequence: CASSPEGLNYGYTF.

In this sample, this clone turned up once. The V gene is TRBV10-3, the J gene TRBJ1-1, with 8 nucleotides matching TRBD1. The CDR3 extends over 16 amino acids. Germline CDR1 is ENHRY and CDR2 is SYGVKD. Unmatched junction bases numbered 8, after V lost 0 bases and J lost 5 bases. CDR3 protein: CAISESVDRGSTEAFF. The CDR3 nucleotides are TGTGCCATCAGTGAGTCTGTTGACAGGGGTAGTACTGAAGCTTTCTTT.

The chain is built from TRBV19 and TRBJ1-2; a possible D gene is TRBD1 (6 bases). CDR1 is LNHDA and CDR2 is SQIVND in the germline V gene (reference sequence). The CDR3 loop spans 13 amino acids. Trimming shortened V by 5 bases and J by 7 bases, and 14 bases separated the two germline ends. CDR3 DNA sequence: TGTGCCAGTAGTGTCACAGGGTTGGGTGGCTACACCTTC. This translates into CASSVTGLGGYTF.

V is TRBV27 and J is TRBJ2-2; 8 bases align to TRBD2. The CDR3 covers 15 residues. V was pared by 0 bases and J by 6 bases, with 3 bases of the junction left unmatched. CDR1 and CDR2 from the germline V gene are MNHEY and SMNVEV (reference sequence). In DNA, the CDR3 is TGTGCCAGCAGTTTATCCCCTAGCGGGTCCGGGGAGCTGTTTTTT. Its protein product is CASSLSPSGSGELFF.

This clone came up a few times. The chain joins TRBV7-2 to TRBJ2-1, with 9 bases identical to TRBD2. The CDR3 runs to 16 residues. V shed 5 bases, J shed 6 bases, and the junction held 11 bases outside the gene matches. Germline values: CDR1 SGHTA, CDR2 FQGNSA. The CDR3 is CASSPSGSGRRNEQFF. Here the CDR3 DNA reads TGTGCCAGCAGCCCCTCCGGCAGCGGGAGGCGCAATGAGCAGTTCTTC.

The chain uses TRBV5-1 and TRBJ2-3; a possible D gene is TRBD2 (6 bases). Deletions cut 1 base from V and 5 bases from J, with 17 bases between. The CDR3 is 16 residues long. Germline V lookup: CDR1 SGHRS, CDR2 YFSETQ. The CDR3 sequence: CASSLIPGSVRDTQYF. The CDR3 bases are TGCGCCAGCAGCTTGATCCCCGGGAGTGTGAGAGATACGCAGTATTTT.

This clone was counted a single time. The chain recombines TRBV7-2 with TRBJ2-5; 12 nucleotides agree with TRBD2. V lost 6 bases, J lost 5 bases, and 1 base stayed unmatched. CDR1 is SGHTA and CDR2 is FQGNSA in the germline V gene. The CDR3 consists of 13 residues. CDR3 DNA: TGTGCCAGCAGGCTAGCGGGAGGGGAGACCCAGTACTTC. Translating gives CASRLAGGETQYF.

The chain joins TRBV28 to TRBJ2-5; D unresolved. The length of the CDR3 is 14 residues. From germline, CDR1 is MDHEN and CDR2 SYDVKM. The germline V and J ends were trimmed by 1 base and 0 bases, with 6 bases remaining between them. In nucleotides, the CDR3 is TGTGCCAGCAGTTTATCGGTGTACCAAGAGACCCAGTACTTC. Translating gives CASSLSVYQETQYF.

The chain carries TRBV5-1 and TRBJ2-2; D is unresolved. Deletions cut 2 bases from V and 5 bases from J, with 10 bases between. Germline V gene sequence: CDR1 SGHRS, CDR2 YFSETQ. The CDR3 contains 14 residues. CDR3 sequence (DNA): TGCGCCAGCAGCTTATTCCTGGCGACCGGGGAGCTGTTTTTT. Translation: CASSLFLATGELFF. The complete variable domain, with remaining parts taken from reference TRBV5-1 and TRBJ2-2, reads KAGVTQTPRYLIKTRGQQVTLSCSPISGHRSVSWYQQTPGQGLQFLFEYFSETQRNKGNFPGRFSGRQFSNSRSEMNVSTLELGDSALYLCASSLFLATGELFFGEGSRLTVL.

V and J are TRBV11-3 and TRBJ2-1; a weak D match, TRBD2 (6 bases). Deletions cut 1 base from V and 2 bases from J, with 9 bases between. CDR1 and CDR2 (germline): SGHNT, YENEEA. This CDR3 spans 15 amino acids. The CDR3 region is CASSLVEGPYNEQFF. The CDR3 region has the DNA TGTGCCAGCAGCTTAGTGGAGGGCCCCTACAATGAGCAGTTCTTC.

This clone is a singleton in its sample. The J gene is TRBJ1-1, the V gene TRBV7-9; D is unresolved. This CDR3 is 13 amino acids long. Germline-derived CDR1 and CDR2 are SEHNR and FQNEAQ (reference sequence). Trimming pared 5 bases from V and 0 bases from J, leaving 7 bases between. For the CDR3, the DNA is TGTGCCAGCAGCGAAACAGTGAACACTGAAGCTTTCTTT. It encodes CASSETVNTEAFF.

This clone has just a few counts. The chain has TRBV9 and TRBJ2-2, with 9 bases aligning to TRBD1. From germline, CDR1 is SGDLS and CDR2 YYNGEE. The CDR3 is 14 residues long. V lost 6 bases, J lost 3 bases, and 3 bases stayed unmatched. CDR3 nucleotides: TGTGCCAGCATGGGACAGGGAGACACCGGGGAGCTGTTTTTT. This sequence encodes CASMGQGDTGELFF.

This sequence joins TRBV9 and TRBJ1-3; 7 bases match TRBD1. V dropped 4 bases and J dropped 5; count of bases not matched to a gene: 6. CDR3 size: 14 residues. Germline V lookup: CDR1 SGDLS, CDR2 YYNGEE. The CDR3 nucleotides read TGTGCCAGCAGCCCAGGGACAGCTAGAAACACCATATATTTT. As protein: CASSPGTARNTIYF.

With regard to this clone: The junction departs from germline at one end; a sequencing error may be responsible. This chain joins TRBV7-7 and TRBJ2-5; 7 bases map to TRBD2. CDR3 length: 14 residues. Per the germline V gene, CDR1 is SSHAT and CDR2 is FNYEAQ (reference sequence). The CDR3 loop reads CASSLDLGGETQYF. The CDR3, as DNA: TGTGCTAGCAGCTTAGATCTGGGAGGGGAGACCCAGTACTTC.

Written as DNA, the CDR3 is TGTGCCAGCAGGGATCATCAGCCCCAGCATTTT. Protein product: CASRDHQPQHF. The V gene is TRBV6-1, the J gene TRBJ1-5, with D unclear. Germline CDR1 reads MNHNS; CDR2 reads SASEGT. This CDR3 spans 11 amino acids. V gave up 6 bases and J gave up 5 bases, with 5 bases separating them.